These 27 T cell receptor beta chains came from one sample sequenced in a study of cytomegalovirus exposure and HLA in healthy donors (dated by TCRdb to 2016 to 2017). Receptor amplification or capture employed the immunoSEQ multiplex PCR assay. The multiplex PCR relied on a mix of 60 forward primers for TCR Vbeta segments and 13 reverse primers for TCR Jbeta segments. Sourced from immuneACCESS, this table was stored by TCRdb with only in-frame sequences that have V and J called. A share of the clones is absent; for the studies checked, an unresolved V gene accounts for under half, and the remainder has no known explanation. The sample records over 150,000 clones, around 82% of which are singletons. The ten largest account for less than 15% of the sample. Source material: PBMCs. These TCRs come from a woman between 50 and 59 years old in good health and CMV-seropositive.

Here the CDR3 DNA reads TGTGCCATCAGGGGGGGACAGGGGGCGCGAGAGACCCAGTACTTC. This gives the protein CAIRGGQGARETQYF. The gene calls are TRBV10-3 and TRBJ2-5, with 12 bases lining up with TRBD1. V was pared by 6 bases and J by 4 bases, with 6 bases of the junction left unmatched. CDR1 and CDR2 (germline): ENHRY, SYGVKD. The CDR3 loop spans 15 amino acids.

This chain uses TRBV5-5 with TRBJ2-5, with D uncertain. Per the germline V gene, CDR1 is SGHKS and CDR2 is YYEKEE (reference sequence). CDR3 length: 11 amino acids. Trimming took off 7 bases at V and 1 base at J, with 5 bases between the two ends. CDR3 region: CASVVQETQYF. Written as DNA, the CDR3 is TGTGCCAGCGTAGTCCAAGAGACCCAGTACTTC.

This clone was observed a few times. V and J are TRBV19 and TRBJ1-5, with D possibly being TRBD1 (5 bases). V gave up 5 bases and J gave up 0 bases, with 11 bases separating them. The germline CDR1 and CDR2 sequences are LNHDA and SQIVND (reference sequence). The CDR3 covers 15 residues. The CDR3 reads CASSRRVPSNQPQHF. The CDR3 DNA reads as TGTGCCAGTAGTCGCAGGGTACCTAGCAATCAGCCCCAGCATTTT.

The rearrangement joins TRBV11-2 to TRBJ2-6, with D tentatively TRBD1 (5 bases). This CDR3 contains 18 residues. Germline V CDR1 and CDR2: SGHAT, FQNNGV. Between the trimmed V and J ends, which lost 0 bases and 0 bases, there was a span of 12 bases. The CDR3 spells CASSLDYQGSSGANVLTF. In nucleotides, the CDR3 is TGTGCCAGCAGCTTAGATTATCAGGGCAGCTCTGGGGCCAACGTCCTGACTTTC.

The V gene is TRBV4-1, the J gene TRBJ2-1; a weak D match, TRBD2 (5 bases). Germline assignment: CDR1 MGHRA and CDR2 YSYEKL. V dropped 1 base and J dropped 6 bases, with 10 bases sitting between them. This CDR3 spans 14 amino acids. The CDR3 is CASSQVGLPNEQFF. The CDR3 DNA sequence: TGCGCCAGCAGCCAAGTCGGACTCCCCAATGAGCAGTTCTTC.

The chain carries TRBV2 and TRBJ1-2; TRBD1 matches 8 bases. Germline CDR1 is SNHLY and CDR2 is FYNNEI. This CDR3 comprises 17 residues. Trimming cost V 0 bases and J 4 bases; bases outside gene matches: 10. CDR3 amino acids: CASSEALGQGGFYGYTF. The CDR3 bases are TGTGCCAGCAGTGAAGCGCTAGGACAGGGCGGATTCTATGGCTACACCTTC.

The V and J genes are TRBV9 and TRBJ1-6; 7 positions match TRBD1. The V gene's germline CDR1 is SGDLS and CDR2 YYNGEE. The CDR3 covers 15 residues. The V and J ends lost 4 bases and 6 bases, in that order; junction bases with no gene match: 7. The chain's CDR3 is CASSLRQGFNSPLHF. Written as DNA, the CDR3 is TGTGCCAGCAGCCTCCGACAGGGATTTAATTCACCCCTCCACTTT.

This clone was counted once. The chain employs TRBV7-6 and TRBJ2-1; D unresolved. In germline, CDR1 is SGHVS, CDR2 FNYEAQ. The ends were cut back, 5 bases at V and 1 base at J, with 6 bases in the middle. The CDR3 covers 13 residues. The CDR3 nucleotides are TGTGCCAGCAGCCGAGGATCCTACAATGAGCAGTTCTTC. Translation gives CASSRGSYNEQFF.

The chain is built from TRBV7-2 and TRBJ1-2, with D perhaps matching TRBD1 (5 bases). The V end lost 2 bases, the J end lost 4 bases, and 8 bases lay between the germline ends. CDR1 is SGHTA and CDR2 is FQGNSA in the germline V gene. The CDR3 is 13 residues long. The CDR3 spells CASSLQGRYGYTF. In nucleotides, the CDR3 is TGTGCCAGCAGCTTACAGGGTCGCTATGGCTACACCTTC. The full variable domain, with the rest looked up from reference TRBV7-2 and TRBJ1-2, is GAGVSQSPSNKVTEKGKDVELRCDPISGHTALYWYRQSLGQGLEFLIYFQGNSAPDKSGLPSDRFSAERTGGSVSTLTIQRTQQEDSAVYLCASSLQGRYGYTFGSGTRLTVV.

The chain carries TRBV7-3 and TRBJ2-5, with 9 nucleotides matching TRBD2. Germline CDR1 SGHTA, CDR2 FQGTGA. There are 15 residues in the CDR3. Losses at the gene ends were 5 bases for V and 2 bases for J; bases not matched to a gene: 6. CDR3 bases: TGTGCCAGCAGCAGTAGCGGGGGCATTCAAGAGACCCAGTACTTC. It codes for CASSSSGGIQETQYF.

CDR3: CASSLTVATEAFF. DNA for the CDR3: TGTGCCAGCAGCTTAACCGTGGCGACAGAAGCTTTCTTT. The chain uses TRBV7-3 and TRBJ1-1; no definite D call. Per germline, CDR1 SGHTA and CDR2 FQGTGA. The germline V and J ends were trimmed by 0 bases and 8 bases, with 10 bases remaining between them. The length of the CDR3 is 13 residues.

The DNA for the CDR3 is TGTGCCAGCAGTTCGGCCGCGGGTGAAAAACTGTTTTTT. Protein product: CASSSAAGEKLFF. The chain couples TRBV7-9 to TRBJ1-4; D is unresolved. The CDR3 length is 13 residues. The ends were cut back, 6 bases at V and 7 bases at J, with 12 bases in the middle. Looked up from germline, CDR1 is SEHNR and CDR2 is FQNEAQ (reference sequence).

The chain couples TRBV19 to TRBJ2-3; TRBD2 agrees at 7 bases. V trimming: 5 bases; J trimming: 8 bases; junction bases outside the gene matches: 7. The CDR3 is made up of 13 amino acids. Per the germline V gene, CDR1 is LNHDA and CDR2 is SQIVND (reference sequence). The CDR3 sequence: CASSVQGRATQYF. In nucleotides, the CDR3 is TGTGCCAGTAGTGTACAAGGGAGGGCTACGCAGTATTTT.

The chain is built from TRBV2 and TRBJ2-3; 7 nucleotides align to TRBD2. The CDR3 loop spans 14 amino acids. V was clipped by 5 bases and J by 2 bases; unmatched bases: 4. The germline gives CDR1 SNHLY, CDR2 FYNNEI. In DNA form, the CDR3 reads TGTGCCAGCAGTTCCGGGACTATCACAGATACGCAGTATTTT. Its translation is CASSSGTITDTQYF.

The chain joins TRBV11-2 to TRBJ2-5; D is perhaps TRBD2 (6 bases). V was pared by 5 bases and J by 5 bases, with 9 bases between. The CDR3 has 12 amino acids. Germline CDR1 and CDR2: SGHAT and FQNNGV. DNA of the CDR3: TGTGCCAGCAGCCCCCGGGGGGAGACCCAGTACTTC. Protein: CASSPRGETQYF.

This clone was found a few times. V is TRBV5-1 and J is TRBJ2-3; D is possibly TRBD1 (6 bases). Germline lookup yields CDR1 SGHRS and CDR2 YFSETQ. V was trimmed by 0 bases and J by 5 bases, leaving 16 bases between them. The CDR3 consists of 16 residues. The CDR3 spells CASSLGPTGLGDTQYF. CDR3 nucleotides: TGCGCCAGCAGCTTGGGACCCACAGGGCTCGGAGATACGCAGTATTTT.

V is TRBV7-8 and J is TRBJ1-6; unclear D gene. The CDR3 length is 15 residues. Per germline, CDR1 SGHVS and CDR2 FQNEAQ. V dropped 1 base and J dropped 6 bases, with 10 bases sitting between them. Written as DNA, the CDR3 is TGTGCCAGCAGCTTAGTTGGGCAGAGTAATTCACCCCTCCACTTT. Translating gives CASSLVGQSNSPLHF. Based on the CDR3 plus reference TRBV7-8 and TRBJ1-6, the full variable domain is GAGVSQSPRYKVAKRGQDVALRCDPISGHVSLFWYQQALGQGPEFLTYFQNEAQLDKSGLPSDRFFAERPEGSVSTLKIQRTQQEDSAVYLCASSLVGQSNSPLHFGNGTRLTVT.

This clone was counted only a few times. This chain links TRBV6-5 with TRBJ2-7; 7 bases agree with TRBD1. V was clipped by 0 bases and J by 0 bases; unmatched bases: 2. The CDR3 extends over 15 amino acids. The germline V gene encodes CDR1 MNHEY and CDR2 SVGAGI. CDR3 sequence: CASSYSGTVSYEQYF. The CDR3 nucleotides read TGTGCCAGCAGTTACTCGGGGACAGTCTCCTACGAGCAGTACTTC.

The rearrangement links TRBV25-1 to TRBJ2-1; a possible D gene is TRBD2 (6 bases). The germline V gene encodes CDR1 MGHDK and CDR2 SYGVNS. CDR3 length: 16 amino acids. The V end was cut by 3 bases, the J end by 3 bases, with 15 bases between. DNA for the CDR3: TGTGCCAGCAGTGACCGGACGGGAGTCTTCTACAATGAGCAGTTCTTC. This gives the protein CASSDRTGVFYNEQFF.

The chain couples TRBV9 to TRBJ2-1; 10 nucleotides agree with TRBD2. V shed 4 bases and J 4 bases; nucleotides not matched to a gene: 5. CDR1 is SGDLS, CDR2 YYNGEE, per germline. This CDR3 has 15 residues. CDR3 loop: CASSSSGGDYNEQFF. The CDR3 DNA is TGTGCCAGCAGCTCGAGCGGGGGGGATTACAATGAGCAGTTCTTC.

The CDR3, as DNA: TGTGCCAGCAGTGAAGGACTAAACACCGGGGAGCTGTTTTTT. Amino acid sequence: CASSEGLNTGELFF. V is TRBV6-1 and J is TRBJ2-2; D possibly corresponds to TRBD2 (5 bases). CDR3 length: 14 amino acids. CDR1 and CDR2 from the germline V gene are MNHNS and SASEGT. The V gene lost 1 base and the J gene lost 2 bases, with 5 bases spanning the gap.

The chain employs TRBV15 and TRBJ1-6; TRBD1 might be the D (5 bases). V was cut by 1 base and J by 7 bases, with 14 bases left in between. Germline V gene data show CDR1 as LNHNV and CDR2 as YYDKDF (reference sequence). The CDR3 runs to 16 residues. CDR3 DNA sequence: TGTGCCACCAGCAGAGGGACACCCTCGGAAAATTCACCCCTCCACTTT. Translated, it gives CATSRGTPSENSPLHF.

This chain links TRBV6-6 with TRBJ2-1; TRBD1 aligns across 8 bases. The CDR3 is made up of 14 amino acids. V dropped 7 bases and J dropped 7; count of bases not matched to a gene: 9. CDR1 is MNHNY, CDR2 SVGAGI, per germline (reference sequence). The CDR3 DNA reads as TGTGCCAGCATCCATTCGGACAGGGTGAATGAGCAGTTCTTC. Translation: CASIHSDRVNEQFF.

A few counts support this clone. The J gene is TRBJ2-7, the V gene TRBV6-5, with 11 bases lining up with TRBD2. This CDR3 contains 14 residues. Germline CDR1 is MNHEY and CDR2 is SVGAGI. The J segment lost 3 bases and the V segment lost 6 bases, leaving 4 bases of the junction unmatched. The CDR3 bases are TGTGCCAGCAGGCGCGGGACTAGCGGCTACGAGCAGTACTTC. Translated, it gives CASRRGTSGYEQYF.

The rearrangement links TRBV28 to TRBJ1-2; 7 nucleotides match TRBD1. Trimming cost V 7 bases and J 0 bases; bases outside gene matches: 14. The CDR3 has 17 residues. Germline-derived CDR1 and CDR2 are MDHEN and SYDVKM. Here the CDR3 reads CASTQVGRGSSNYGYTF. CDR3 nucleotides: TGTGCCAGCACCCAAGTGGGCAGGGGGTCCTCTAACTATGGCTACACCTTC.

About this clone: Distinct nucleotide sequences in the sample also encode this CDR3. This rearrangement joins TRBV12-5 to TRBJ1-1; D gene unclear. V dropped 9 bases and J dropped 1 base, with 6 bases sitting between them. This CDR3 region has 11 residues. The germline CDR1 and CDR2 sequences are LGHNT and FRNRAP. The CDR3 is CASQRNTEAFF. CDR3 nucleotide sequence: TGTGCTAGCCAGCGGAACACTGAAGCTTTCTTT.

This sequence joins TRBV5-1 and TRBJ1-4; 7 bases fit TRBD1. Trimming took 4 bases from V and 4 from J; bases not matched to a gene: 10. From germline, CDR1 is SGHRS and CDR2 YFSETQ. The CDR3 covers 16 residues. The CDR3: CASSTTGGQNNEKLFF. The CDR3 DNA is TGCGCCAGCAGCACAACCGGGGGACAGAATAATGAAAAACTGTTTTTT.